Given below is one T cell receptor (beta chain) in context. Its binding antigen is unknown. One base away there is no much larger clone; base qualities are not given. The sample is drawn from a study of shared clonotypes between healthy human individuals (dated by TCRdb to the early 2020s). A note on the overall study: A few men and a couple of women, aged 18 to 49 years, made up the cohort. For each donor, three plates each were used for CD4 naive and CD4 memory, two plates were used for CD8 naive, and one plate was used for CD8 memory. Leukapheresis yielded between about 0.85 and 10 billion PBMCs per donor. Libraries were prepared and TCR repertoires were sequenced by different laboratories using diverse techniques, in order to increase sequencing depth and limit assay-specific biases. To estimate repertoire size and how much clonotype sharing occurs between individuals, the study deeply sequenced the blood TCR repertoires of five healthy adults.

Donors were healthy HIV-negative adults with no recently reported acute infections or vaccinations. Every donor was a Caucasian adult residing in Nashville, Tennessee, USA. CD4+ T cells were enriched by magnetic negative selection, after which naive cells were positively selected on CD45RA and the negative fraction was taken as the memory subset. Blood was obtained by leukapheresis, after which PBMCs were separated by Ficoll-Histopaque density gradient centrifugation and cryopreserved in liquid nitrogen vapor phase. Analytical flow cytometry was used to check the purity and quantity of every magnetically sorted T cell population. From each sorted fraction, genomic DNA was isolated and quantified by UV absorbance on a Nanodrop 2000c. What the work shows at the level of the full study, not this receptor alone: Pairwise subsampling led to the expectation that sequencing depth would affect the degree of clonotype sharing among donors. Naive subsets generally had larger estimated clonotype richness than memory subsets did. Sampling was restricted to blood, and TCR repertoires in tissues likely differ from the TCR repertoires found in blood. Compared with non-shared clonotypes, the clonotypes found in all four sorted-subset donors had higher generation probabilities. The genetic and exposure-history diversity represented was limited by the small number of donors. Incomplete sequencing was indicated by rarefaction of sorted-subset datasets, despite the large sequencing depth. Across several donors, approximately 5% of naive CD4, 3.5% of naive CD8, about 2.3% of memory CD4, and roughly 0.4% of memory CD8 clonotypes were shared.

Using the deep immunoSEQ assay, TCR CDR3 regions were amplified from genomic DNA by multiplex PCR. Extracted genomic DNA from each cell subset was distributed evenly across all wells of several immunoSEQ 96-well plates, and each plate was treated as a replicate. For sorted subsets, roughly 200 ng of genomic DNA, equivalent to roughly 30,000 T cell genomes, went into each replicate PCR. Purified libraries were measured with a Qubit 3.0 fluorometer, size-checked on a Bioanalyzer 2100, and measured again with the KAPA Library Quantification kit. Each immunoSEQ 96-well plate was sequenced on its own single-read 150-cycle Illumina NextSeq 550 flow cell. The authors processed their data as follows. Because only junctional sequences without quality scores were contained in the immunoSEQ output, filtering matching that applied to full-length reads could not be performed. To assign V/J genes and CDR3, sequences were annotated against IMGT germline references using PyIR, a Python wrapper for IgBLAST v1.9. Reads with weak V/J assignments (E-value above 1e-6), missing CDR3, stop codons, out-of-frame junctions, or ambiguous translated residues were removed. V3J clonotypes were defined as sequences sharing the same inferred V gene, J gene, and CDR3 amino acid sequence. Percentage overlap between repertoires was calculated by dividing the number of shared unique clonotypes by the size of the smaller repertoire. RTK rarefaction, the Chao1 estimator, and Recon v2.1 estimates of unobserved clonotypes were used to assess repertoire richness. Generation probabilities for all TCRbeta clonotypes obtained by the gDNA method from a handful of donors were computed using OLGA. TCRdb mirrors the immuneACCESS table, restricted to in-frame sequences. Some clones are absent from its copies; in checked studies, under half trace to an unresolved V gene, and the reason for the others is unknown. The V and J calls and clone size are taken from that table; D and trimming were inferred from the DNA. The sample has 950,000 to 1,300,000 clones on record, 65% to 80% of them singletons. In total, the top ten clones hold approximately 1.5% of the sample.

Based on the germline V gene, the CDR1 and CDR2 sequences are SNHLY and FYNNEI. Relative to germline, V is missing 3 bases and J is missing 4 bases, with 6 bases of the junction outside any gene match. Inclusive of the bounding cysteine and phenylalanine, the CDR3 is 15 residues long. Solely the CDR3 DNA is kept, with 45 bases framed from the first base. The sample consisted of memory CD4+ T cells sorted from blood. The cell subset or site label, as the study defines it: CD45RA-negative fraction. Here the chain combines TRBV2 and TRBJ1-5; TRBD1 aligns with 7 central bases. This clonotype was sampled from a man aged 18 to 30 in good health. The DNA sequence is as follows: TGTGCCAGCAGTGACCAGGGGGGGCCTAATCAGCCCCAGCATTTT. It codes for CASSDQGGPNQPQHF.